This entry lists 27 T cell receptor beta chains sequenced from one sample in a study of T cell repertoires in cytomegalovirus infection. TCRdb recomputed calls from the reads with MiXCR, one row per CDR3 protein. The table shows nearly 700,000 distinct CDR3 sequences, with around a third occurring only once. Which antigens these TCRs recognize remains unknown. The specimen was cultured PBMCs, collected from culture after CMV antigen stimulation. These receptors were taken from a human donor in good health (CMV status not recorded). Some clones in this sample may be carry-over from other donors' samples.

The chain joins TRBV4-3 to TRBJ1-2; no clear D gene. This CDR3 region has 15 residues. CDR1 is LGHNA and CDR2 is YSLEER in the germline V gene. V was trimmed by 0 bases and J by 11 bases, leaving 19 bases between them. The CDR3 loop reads CASSQDRRAAGAYTF. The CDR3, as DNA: TGCGCCAGCAGCCAAGATCGGAGGGCCGCAGGCGCTTACACCTTC.

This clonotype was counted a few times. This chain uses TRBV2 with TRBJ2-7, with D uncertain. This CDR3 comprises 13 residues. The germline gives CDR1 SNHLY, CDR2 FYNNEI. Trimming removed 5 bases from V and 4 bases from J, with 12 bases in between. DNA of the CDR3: TGTGCCAGCAGTAAGGGTGTTGTTTACGAGCAGTACTTC. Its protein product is CASSKGVVYEQYF.

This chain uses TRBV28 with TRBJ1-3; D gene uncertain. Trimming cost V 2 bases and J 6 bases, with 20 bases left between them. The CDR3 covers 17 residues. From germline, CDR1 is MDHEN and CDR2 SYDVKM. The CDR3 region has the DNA TGTGCCAGCAGTTTAAGCCGGTCTGAGCTCCCCCTAAACACCATATATTTT. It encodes CASSLSRSELPLNTIYF.

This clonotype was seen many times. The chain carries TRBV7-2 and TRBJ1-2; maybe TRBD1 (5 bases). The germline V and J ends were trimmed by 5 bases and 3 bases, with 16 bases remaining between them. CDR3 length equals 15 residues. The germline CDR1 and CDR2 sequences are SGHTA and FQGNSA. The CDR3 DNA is TGTGCCAGCAGCCCTAGTGGGGGGAACTACTATGGCTACACCTTC. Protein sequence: CASSPSGGNYYGYTF.

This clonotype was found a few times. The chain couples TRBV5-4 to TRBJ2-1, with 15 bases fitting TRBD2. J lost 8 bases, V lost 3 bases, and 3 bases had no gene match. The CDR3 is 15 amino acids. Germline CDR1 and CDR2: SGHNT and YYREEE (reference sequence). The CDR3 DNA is TGTGCCAGCAGCTCGCGGACTAGCGGGGGGGATGAGCAGTTCTTC. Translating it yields CASSSRTSGGDEQFF.

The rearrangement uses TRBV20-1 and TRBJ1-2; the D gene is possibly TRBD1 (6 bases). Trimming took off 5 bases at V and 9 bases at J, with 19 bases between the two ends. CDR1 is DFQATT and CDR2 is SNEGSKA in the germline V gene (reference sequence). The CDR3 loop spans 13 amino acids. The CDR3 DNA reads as TGCAGTGCTGGAAGAGTGGGGGGCTCGCGCTACACCTTC. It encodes CSAGRVGGSRYTF.

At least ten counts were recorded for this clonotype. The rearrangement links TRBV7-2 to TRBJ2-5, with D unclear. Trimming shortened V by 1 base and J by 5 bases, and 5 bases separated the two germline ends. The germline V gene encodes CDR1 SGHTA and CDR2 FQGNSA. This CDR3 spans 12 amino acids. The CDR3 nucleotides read TGTGCCAGCAGCTTAGTTCTGGAGACCCAGTACTTC. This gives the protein CASSLVLETQYF.

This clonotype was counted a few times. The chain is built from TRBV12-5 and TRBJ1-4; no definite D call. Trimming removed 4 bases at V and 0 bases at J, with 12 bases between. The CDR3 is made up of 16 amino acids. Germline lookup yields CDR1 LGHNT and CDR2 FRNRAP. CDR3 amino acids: CASGSTTVATNEKLFF. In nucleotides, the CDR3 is TGTGCTAGTGGTTCCACGACGGTGGCAACTAATGAAAAACTGTTTTTT.

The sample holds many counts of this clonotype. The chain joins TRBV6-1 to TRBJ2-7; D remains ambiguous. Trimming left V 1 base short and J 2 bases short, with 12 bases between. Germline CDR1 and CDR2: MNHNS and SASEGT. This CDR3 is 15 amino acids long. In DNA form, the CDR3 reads TGTGCCAGCAGTGAAGAACGCAGGCAACCCTACGAGCAGTACTTC. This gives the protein CASSEERRQPYEQYF.

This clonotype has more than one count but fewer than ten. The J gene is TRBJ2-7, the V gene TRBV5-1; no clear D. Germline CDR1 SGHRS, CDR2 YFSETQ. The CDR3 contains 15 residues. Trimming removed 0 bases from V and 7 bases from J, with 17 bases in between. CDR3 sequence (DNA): TGCGCCAGCAGCTTGGCCGTCCGAAGTTCTTCGGAGCAGTACTTC. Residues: CASSLAVRSSSEQYF.

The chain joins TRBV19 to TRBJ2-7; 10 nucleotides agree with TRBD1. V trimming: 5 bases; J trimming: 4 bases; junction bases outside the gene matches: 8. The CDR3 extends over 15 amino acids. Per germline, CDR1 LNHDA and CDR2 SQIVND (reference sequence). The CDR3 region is CASSLTGTGVYEQYF. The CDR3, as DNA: TGTGCCAGTAGTCTCACCGGGACAGGGGTTTACGAGCAGTACTTC. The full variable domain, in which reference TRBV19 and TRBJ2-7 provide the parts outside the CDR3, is DGGITQSPKYLFRKEGQNVTLSCEQNLNHDAMYWYRQDPGQGLRLIYYSQIVNDFQKGDIAEGYSVSREKKESFPLTVTSAQKNPTAFYLCASSLTGTGVYEQYFGPGTRLTVT.

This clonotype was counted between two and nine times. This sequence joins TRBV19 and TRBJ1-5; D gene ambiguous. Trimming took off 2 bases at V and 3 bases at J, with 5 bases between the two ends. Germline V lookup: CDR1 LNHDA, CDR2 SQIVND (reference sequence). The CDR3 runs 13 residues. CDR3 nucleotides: TGTGCCAGTAGTATACGGTACAATCAGCCCCAGCATTTT. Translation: CASSIRYNQPQHF.

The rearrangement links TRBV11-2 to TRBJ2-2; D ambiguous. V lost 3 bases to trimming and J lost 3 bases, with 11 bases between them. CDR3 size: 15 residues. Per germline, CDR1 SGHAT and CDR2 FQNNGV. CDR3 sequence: CASSFDGRYTGELFF. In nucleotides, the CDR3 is TGTGCCAGCAGCTTCGACGGACGATACACCGGGGAGCTGTTTTTT. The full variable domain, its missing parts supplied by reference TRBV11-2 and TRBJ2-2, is EAGVAQSPRYKIIEKRQSVAFWCNPISGHATLYWYQQILGQGPKLLIQFQNNGVVDDSQLPKDRFSAERLKGVDSTLKIQPAKLEDSAVYLCASSFDGRYTGELFFGEGSRLTVL.

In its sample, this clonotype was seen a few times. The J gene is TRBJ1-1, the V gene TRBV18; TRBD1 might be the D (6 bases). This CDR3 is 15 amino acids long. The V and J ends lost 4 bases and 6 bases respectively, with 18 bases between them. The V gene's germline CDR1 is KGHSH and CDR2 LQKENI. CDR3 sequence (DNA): TGTGCCAGCTCACTCTCAGGGGAGTGGGGGTCTGAAGCTTTCTTT. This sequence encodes CASSLSGEWGSEAFF.

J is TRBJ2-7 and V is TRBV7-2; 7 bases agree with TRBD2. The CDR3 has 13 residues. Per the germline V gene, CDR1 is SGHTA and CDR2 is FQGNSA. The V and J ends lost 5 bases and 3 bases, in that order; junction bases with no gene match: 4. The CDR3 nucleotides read TGTGCCAGCAGCCTCTGGGGGGGCTACGAGCAGTACTTC. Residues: CASSLWGGYEQYF.

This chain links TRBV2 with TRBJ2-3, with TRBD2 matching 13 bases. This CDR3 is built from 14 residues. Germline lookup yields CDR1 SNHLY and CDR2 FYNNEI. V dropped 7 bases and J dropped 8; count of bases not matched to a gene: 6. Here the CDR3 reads CASTPGLAGSTQYF. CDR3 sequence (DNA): TGTGCCAGCACTCCGGGACTAGCGGGATCTACGCAGTATTTT.

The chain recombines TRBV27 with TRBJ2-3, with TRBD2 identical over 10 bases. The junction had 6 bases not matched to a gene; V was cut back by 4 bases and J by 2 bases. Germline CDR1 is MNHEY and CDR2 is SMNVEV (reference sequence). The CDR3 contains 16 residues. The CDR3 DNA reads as TGTGCCAGCAGTTCCGGACTAGCGGCATACACAGATACGCAGTATTTT. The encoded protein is CASSSGLAAYTDTQYF.

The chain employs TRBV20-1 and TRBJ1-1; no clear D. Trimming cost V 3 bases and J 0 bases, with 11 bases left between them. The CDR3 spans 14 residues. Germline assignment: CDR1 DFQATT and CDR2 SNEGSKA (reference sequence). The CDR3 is CSASKGGMNTEAFF. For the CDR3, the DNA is TGCAGTGCTAGCAAAGGAGGGATGAACACTGAAGCTTTCTTT.

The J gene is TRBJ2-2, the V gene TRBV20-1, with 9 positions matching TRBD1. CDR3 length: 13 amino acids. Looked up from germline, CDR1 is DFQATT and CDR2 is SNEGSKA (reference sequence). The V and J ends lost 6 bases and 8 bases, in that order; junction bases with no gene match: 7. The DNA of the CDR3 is TGCAGTGCGGATACAGGGGGCTCGGGGGAGCTGTTTTTT. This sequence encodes CSADTGGSGELFF.

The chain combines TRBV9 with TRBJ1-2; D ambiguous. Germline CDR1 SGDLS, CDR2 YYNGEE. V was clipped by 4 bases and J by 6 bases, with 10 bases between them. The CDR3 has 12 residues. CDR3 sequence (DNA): TGTGCCAGCAGCAACAAGGTGGATGGCTACACCTTC. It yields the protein CASSNKVDGYTF.

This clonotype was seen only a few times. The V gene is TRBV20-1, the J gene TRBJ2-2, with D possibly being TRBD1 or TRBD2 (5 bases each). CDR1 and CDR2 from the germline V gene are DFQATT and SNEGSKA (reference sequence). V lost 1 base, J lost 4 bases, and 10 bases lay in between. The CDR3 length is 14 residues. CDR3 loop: CSARVQAGTGELFF. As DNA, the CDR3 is TGCAGTGCTAGAGTACAGGCGGGCACCGGGGAGCTGTTTTTT.

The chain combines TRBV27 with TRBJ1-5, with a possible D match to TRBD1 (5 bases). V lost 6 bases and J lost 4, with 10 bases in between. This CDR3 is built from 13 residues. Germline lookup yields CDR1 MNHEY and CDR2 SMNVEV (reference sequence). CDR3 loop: CASRQVVNQPQHF. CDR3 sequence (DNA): TGTGCCAGCAGACAGGTCGTTAATCAGCCCCAGCATTTT.

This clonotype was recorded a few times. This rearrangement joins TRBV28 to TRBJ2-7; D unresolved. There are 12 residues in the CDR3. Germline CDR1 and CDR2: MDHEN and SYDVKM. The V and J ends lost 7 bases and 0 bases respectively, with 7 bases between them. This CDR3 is CASMTSSYEQYF. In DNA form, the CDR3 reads TGTGCCAGCATGACGAGCTCCTACGAGCAGTACTTC.

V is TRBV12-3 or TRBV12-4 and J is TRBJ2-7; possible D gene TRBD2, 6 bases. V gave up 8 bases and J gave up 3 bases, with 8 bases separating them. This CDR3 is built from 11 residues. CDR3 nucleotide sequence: TGTGCCAGCGGGACTCTCTACGAGCAGTACTTC. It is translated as CASGTLYEQYF.

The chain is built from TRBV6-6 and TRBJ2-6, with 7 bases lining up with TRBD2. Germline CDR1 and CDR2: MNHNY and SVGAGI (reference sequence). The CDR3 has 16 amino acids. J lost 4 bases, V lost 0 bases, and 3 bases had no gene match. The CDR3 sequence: CASSYSGGIGANVLTF. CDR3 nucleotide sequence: TGTGCCAGCAGTTACTCGGGGGGGATCGGGGCCAACGTCCTGACTTTC.

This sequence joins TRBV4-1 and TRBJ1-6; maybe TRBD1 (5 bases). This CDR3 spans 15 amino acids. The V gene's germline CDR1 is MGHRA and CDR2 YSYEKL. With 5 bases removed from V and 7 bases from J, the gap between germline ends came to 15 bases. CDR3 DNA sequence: TGCGCCAGCAGCGGCCTGCTGGGGGTAAATTCACCCCTCCACTTT. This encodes CASSGLLGVNSPLHF.

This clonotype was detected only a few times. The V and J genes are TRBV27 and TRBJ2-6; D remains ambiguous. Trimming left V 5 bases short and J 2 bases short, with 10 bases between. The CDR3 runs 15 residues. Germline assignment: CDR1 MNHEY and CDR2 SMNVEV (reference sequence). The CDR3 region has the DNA TGTGCCAGCAGTGATCTTAAGCCTGGGGCCAACGTCCTGACTTTC. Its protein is CASSDLKPGANVLTF.